The present T cell receptor beta chain was sequenced within a study of CD8+CD57+ T cells in acquired aplastic anemia. Sequencing involved patients with CD8+CD57+ cell expansion previously shown by flow cytometry. J lost 10 bases, V lost 1 base, and 5 bases had no gene match. The CDR3 is 15 amino acids. The V gene's germline CDR1 is LNHNV and CDR2 YYDKDF (reference sequence). Genomic DNA, the template, was used for profiling of the TCR beta VDJ and CDR3. TCRdb re-analysed the reads in MiXCR, keeping a single row per CDR3 protein. The sample records approximately 170,000 distinct CDR3 sequences, less than 50% being singletons.

Sequenced material: sorted CD4+, CD8+, or CD8+CD57+ T cells (not recorded which) from PBMCs. This sequence originates from a human donor with aplastic anemia. The chain is built from TRBV15 and TRBJ1-6; 9 nucleotides line up with TRBD1. As DNA, the CDR3 is TGTGCCACCAGCAGAGGAACAGGGGGCGGGTCACCCCTCCACTTT. Translating gives CATSRGTGGGSPLHF.